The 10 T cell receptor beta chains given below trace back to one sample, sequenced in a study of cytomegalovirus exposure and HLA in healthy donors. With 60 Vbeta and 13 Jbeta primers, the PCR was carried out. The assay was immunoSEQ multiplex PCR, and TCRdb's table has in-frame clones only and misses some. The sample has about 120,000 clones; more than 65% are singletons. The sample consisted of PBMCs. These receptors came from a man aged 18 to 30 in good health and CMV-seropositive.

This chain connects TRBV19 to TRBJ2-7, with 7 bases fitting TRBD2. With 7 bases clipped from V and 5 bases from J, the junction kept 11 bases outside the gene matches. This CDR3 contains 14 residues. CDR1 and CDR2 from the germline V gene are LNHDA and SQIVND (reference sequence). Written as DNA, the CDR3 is TGTGCCAGTACCAACTCGGGGGGAGGCGACGAGCAGTACTTC. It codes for CASTNSGGGDEQYF.

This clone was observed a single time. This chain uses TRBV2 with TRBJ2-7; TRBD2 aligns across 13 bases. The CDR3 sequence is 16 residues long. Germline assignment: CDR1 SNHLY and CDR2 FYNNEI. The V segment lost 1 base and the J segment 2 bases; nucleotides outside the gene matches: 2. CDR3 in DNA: TGTGCCAGCAGTGAAGGACTAGCGGGAGGTGCCTACGAGCAGTACTTC. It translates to CASSEGLAGGAYEQYF.

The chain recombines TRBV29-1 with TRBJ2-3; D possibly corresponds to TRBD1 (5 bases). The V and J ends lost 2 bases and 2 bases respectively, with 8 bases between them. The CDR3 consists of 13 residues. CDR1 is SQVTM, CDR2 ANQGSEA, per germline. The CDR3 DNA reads TGCAGCGTTGAAAGGGGTTACACAGATACGCAGTATTTT. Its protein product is CSVERGYTDTQYF.

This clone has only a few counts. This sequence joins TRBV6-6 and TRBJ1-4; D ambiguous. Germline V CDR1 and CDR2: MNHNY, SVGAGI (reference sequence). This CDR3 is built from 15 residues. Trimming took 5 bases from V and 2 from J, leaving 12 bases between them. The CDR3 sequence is CASSQPERTNEKLFF. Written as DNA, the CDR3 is TGTGCCAGCAGTCAGCCTGAGAGGACTAATGAAAAACTGTTTTTT.

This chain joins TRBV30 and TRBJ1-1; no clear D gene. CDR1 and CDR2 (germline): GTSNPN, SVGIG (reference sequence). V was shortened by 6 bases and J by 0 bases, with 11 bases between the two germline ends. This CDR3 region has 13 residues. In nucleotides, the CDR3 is TGTGCCTGTACACCCAACATGAACACTGAAGCTTTCTTT. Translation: CACTPNMNTEAFF.

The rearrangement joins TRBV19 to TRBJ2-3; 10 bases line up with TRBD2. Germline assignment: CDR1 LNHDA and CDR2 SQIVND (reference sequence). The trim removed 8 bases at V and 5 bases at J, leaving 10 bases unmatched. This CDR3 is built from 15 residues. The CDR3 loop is CASSGEREGRDTQYF. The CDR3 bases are TGTGCCAGTTCGGGCGAGCGGGAGGGCCGAGATACGCAGTATTTT.

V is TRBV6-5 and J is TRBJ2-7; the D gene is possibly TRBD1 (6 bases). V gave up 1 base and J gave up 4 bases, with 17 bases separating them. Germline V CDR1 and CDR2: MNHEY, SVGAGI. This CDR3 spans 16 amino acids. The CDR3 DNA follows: TGTGCCAGCAGTTACTTCCTACAGGGATTGGCGTACGAGCAGTACTTC. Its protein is CASSYFLQGLAYEQYF.

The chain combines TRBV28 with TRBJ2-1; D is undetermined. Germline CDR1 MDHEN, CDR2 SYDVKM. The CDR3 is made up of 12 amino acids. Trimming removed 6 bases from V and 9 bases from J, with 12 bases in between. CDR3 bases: TGTGCCAGCAGCCGTACTCGTTCTGAGCAGTTCTTC. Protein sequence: CASSRTRSEQFF.

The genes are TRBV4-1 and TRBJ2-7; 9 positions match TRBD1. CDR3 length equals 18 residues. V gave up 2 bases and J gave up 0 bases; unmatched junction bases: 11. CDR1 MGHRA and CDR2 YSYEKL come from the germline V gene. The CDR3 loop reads CASSQRGQGISPSYEQYF. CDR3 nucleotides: TGCGCCAGCAGCCAAAGGGGACAGGGTATATCCCCCTCCTACGAGCAGTACTTC.

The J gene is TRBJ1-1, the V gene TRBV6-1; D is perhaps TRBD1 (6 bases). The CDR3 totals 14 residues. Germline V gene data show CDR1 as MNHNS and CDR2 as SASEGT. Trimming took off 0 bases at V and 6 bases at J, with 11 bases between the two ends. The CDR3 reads CASSEAIRGPEAFF. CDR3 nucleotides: TGTGCCAGCAGTGAAGCGATCAGGGGCCCTGAAGCTTTCTTT.